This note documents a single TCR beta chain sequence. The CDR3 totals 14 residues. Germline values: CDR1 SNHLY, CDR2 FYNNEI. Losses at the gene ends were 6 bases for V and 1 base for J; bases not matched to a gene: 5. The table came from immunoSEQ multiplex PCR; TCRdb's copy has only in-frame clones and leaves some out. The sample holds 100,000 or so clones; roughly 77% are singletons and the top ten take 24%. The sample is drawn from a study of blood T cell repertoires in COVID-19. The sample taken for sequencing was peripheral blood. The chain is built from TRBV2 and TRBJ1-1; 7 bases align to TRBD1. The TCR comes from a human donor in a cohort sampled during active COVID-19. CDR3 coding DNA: TGTGCCAGCAGGGAGGGACAGTGGAACACTGAAGCTTTCTTT. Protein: CASREGQWNTEAFF.